These 22 T cell receptor beta chains share one sample of origin, sequenced in a study of T cell responses to AZD1222 COVID-19 vaccine. Some clones are missing from TCRdb's copy, which holds only in-frame ones; the method was immunoSEQ multiplex PCR. The table lists more than 95,000 clones, approximately 93% of them singletons. This specimen was peripheral blood, taken on day 0 of AZD1222 vaccination. The receptors stem from an adult in good health.

The CDR3 loop reads CASSRGQGFYEQYF. For the CDR3, the DNA is TGTGCCAGCAGCCGGGGACAGGGTTTCTACGAGCAGTACTTC. The J gene is TRBJ2-7, the V gene TRBV27; TRBD1 matches 9 bases. The germline V gene has CDR1 MNHEY and CDR2 SMNVEV (reference sequence). The CDR3 consists of 14 residues. Unmatched junction bases numbered 6, after V lost 6 bases and J lost 3 bases.

The rearrangement links TRBV6-6 to TRBJ2-5; D unresolved. Germline-derived CDR1 and CDR2 are MNHNY and SVGAGI (reference sequence). V dropped 6 bases and J dropped 6 bases, with 14 bases sitting between them. There are 13 residues in the CDR3. The CDR3 is CASRDDGVKTQYF. CDR3 nucleotides: TGTGCCAGCAGAGATGACGGCGTCAAGACCCAGTACTTC.

The chain links TRBV5-4 to TRBJ1-2, with D tentatively TRBD1 (5 bases). The CDR3 has 14 amino acids. V was cut by 0 bases and J by 7 bases, with 13 bases left in between. CDR1 is SGHNT and CDR2 is YYREEE in the germline V gene (reference sequence). The CDR3 here is CASSLGIGGVGYTF. The DNA of the CDR3 is TGTGCCAGCAGCTTGGGAATCGGGGGGGTTGGCTACACCTTC.

This chain connects TRBV28 to TRBJ1-2; no clear D gene. The V end lost 8 bases, the J end lost 0 bases, and 19 bases lay between the germline ends. The CDR3 is 16 amino acids. The germline gives CDR1 MDHEN, CDR2 SYDVKM. The CDR3 protein is CASGPPTRYSNYGYTF. The CDR3 region has the DNA TGTGCCAGCGGGCCCCCGACGCGCTACTCTAACTATGGCTACACCTTC.

The chain employs TRBV27 and TRBJ2-1; 9 nucleotides match TRBD2. The germline CDR1 and CDR2 sequences are MNHEY and SMNVEV (reference sequence). This CDR3 comprises 15 residues. The V gene end was trimmed by 3 bases and the J gene end by 7 bases; junction bases not matched to a gene: 7. CDR3 in DNA: TGTGCCAGCAGTTTCGGGACTAGCAGCGGGAATGAGCAGTTCTTC. Amino acid sequence: CASSFGTSSGNEQFF.

The chain employs TRBV4-2 and TRBJ1-4; D is unclear. The CDR3 is 15 amino acids. Deletions cut 2 bases from V and 8 bases from J, with 15 bases between. Germline values: CDR1 LGHNA, CDR2 YNFKEQ. The CDR3 reads CASSQNPTEPEKLFF. CDR3 DNA sequence: TGTGCCAGCAGCCAAAACCCGACCGAGCCAGAAAAACTGTTTTTT.

V is TRBV18 and J is TRBJ2-1; D tentatively reads TRBD1 or TRBD2 (5 bases each). The germline gives CDR1 KGHSH, CDR2 LQKENI. Between the trimmed V and J ends, which lost 10 bases and 4 bases, there was a span of 26 bases. This CDR3 contains 17 residues. CDR3 sequence reads: CATFTLGAIPPYNEQFF. DNA for the CDR3: TGTGCCACCTTCACCCTCGGGGCCATACCACCTTACAATGAGCAGTTCTTC.

The chain carries TRBV7-9 and TRBJ2-5; no clear D. The V gene lost 5 bases and the J gene lost 13 bases, with 14 bases spanning the gap. Germline V gene data show CDR1 as SEHNR and CDR2 as FQNEAQ (reference sequence). The CDR3 runs to 11 residues. For the CDR3, the DNA is TGTGCCAGCAGCGGCGAAGTTGACCTGTACTTC. This codes for CASSGEVDLYF.

The chain recombines TRBV7-9 with TRBJ2-2; perhaps TRBD2 as D (6 bases). CDR3 length: 14 residues. V gave up 5 bases and J gave up 8 bases, with 15 bases separating them. CDR1 and CDR2 from the germline V gene are SEHNR and FQNEAQ (reference sequence). In DNA form, the CDR3 reads TGTGCCAGCAGCACCGCGGAGGGAGTGGGGGAGCTGTTTTTT. This codes for CASSTAEGVGELFF.

The count of this clone is one. The V and J genes are TRBV28 and TRBJ2-1; 10 bases agree with TRBD2. The V and J ends lost 2 bases and 9 bases, in that order; junction bases with no gene match: 10. Looked up from germline, CDR1 is MDHEN and CDR2 is SYDVKM. The CDR3 is 16 residues long. The CDR3 DNA follows: TGTGCCAGCAGTTTACTAGCGGGAGTACTCAGTGTTGAGCAGTTCTTC. Translation gives CASSLLAGVLSVEQFF.

This clone came up once. The V gene is TRBV11-3, the J gene TRBJ1-1, with 7 bases identical to TRBD1. The V and J ends lost 5 bases and 1 base, in that order; junction bases with no gene match: 4. Germline CDR1 and CDR2: SGHNT and YENEEA. There are 14 residues in the CDR3. The DNA for the CDR3 is TGTGCCAGCAGCAGGGGACAGTCGAACACTGAAGCTTTCTTT. Its translation: CASSRGQSNTEAFF.

V gene TRBV4-1 combines with J gene TRBJ2-1, with TRBD2 matching over 7 bases. This CDR3 has 16 residues. The germline V gene encodes CDR1 MGHRA and CDR2 YSYEKL. J lost 5 bases, V lost 5 bases, and 12 bases had no gene match. The DNA of the CDR3 is TGCGCCAGCAGCGACTATAGCGGGCTCGGGGACAATGAGCAGTTCTTC. This gives the protein CASSDYSGLGDNEQFF.

The chain has TRBV14 and TRBJ2-1, with TRBD1 as a possible D gene (6 bases). The CDR3 is made up of 13 amino acids. V lost 1 base and J lost 10, with 11 bases in between. The germline V gene encodes CDR1 SGHDN and CDR2 FVKESK. CDR3 sequence (DNA): TGTGCCAGCAGCCAAGCGGTCCAGGGGGAGCAGTTCTTC. Amino acids: CASSQAVQGEQFF.

This chain joins TRBV28 and TRBJ1-5; D not certain. V was clipped by 6 bases and J by 1 base, with 10 bases between them. This CDR3 is 14 amino acids long. Germline values: CDR1 MDHEN, CDR2 SYDVKM. CDR3 amino acids: CASRSPGSNQPQHF. CDR3 DNA: TGTGCCAGCAGGTCGCCGGGAAGCAATCAGCCCCAGCATTTT.

The V and J genes are TRBV6-1 and TRBJ1-1, with D uncertain. V dropped 2 bases and J dropped 2 bases, with 24 bases sitting between them. Germline loops: CDR1 MNHNS, CDR2 SASEGT. This CDR3 has 19 amino acids. CDR3 bases: TGTGCCAGCAGTGAACCGGCCGTGACGGTCGCAAGAATTAACACTGAAGCTTTCTTT. This gives the protein CASSEPAVTVARINTEAFF.

DNA of the CDR3: TGTGCCAGCAGCCCAGGGGGCTATGGCTACACCTTC. Translating gives CASSPGGYGYTF. The V gene is TRBV28, the J gene TRBJ1-2; 7 bases match TRBD1. V lost 6 bases, J lost 4 bases, and 2 bases stayed unmatched. Per germline, CDR1 MDHEN and CDR2 SYDVKM. CDR3 length: 12 amino acids.

This chain links TRBV5-4 with TRBJ1-2, with 9 positions matching TRBD1. V dropped 2 bases and J dropped 6; count of bases not matched to a gene: 8. There are 15 residues in the CDR3. Germline values: CDR1 SGHNT, CDR2 YYREEE (reference sequence). The DNA of the CDR3 is TGTGCCAGCAGCTTTTTGGACAGGGGTTTGGATGGCTACACCTTC. It is translated as CASSFLDRGLDGYTF.

The genes are TRBV7-9 and TRBJ1-5; D gene unclear. The CDR3 runs 14 residues. V was shortened by 3 bases and J by 9 bases, with 15 bases between the two germline ends. Per the germline V gene, CDR1 is SEHNR and CDR2 is FQNEAQ (reference sequence). CDR3 coding DNA: TGTGCCAGCAGCTTGGAGGGCCCAATGGGGCCCCAGCATTTT. Translating it yields CASSLEGPMGPQHF.

This clone was found once. The genes are TRBV12-3 or TRBV12-4 and TRBJ2-3; D remains ambiguous. Trimming took 3 bases from V and 2 from J, leaving 3 bases between them. CDR3 length equals 12 residues. CDR3 region: CASSFTTDTQYF. CDR3 DNA: TGTGCCAGCAGTTTTACCACAGATACGCAGTATTTT.

The chain has TRBV19 and TRBJ1-1; 8 bases agree with TRBD1. V dropped 10 bases and J dropped 2; count of bases not matched to a gene: 6. This CDR3 spans 13 amino acids. The germline V gene has CDR1 LNHDA and CDR2 SQIVND (reference sequence). The CDR3 is CATRTGLNTEAFF. Written as DNA, the CDR3 is TGTGCCACCCGGACAGGGCTCAACACTGAAGCTTTCTTT. The variable domain in full, completed from reference TRBV19 and TRBJ1-1, reads DGGITQSPKYLFRKEGQNVTLSCEQNLNHDAMYWYRQDPGQGLRLIYYSQIVNDFQKGDIAEGYSVSREKKESFPLTVTSAQKNPTAFYLCATRTGLNTEAFFGQGTRLTVV.

The CDR3 DNA is TGTGCCAGGGGGGGGGTGAACACTGAAGCTTTCTTT. Translated, it gives CARGGVNTEAFF. V is TRBV2 and J is TRBJ1-1; the D gene is possibly TRBD1 (5 bases). V gave up 9 bases and J gave up 0 bases, with 8 bases separating them. CDR1 and CDR2 (germline): SNHLY, FYNNEI. The CDR3 length is 12 residues.

This sequence joins TRBV14 and TRBJ2-7, with D unresolved. The germline gives CDR1 SGHDN, CDR2 FVKESK. The CDR3 contains 11 residues. V lost 1 base and J lost 10, with 8 bases in between. The CDR3 reads CASSQGRSQYF. CDR3 nucleotide sequence: TGTGCCAGCAGCCAAGGGCGCAGTCAGTACTTC.